The source of this TCR beta chain is a study of T cell repertoires in cytomegalovirus infection. The wider study: Public TCR beta signature analysis indicated the presence of both CMV infection and matching HLA type. Study outcomes and limitations: Clonotypes of TCR beta that were HLA-C-restricted and CMV-specific dominated the ex vivo response.

TCRdb reprocessed the reads with MiXCR, giving one entry per CDR3 protein. The sample has some 400,000 distinct CDR3 sequences, under 40% seen once; the top ten hold around 15%. This clonotype was detected a few times. What it binds is unknown. CDR3 length equals 16 residues. Germline values: CDR1 SEHNR, CDR2 FQNEAQ (reference sequence). Trimming at V came to 5 bases and at J to 0 bases, leaving 9 bases not matched to a gene. V usage is TRBV7-9 and J usage is TRBJ2-5; 7 bases align to TRBD2. Sequences were obtained from PBMCs. The origin of this receptor is a human donor in good health (CMV status not recorded). Some clones in this sample may be carry-over from other donors' samples. CDR3 in DNA: TGTGCCAGCAGCCACGGTTGGGGGGGGTACCAAGAGACCCAGTACTTC. It is translated as CASSHGWGGYQETQYF.